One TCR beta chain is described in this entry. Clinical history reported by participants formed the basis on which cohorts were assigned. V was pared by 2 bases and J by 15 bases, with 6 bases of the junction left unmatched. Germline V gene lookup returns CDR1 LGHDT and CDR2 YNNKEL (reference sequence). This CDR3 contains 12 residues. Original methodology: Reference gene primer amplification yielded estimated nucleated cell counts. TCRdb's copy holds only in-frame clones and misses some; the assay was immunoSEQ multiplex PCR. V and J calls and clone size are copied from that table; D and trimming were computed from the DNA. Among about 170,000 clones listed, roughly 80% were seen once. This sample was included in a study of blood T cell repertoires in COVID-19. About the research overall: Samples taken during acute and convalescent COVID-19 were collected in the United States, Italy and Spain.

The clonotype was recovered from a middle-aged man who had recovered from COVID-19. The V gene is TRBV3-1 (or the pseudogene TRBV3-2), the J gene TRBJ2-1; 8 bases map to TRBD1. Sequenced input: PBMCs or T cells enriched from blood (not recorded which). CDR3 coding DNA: TGTGCCAGCAGCCAAAGCAGGACAGGGAGGTTCTTC. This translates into CASSQSRTGRFF.